Listed below are T cell receptor beta chains from one sample, sequenced in a study of naive and memory T cell subsets. TCRdb called the UMI-ligation and nested PCR reads again in MiXCR, with one record for every CDR3 protein. The sample records over 65,000 distinct CDR3 sequences, over 8.5% being singletons. The sample consisted of naive CD8+ T cells from blood. These receptors all stem from a human donor in good health. Each CDR3 is given with its conserved first and last residue. The D gene is left open where the match is weak. Size is omitted from some rows. Given values are once, few, many or a class for expanded clones.

d_call j_call v_call clone_size cdr3_nt cdr3_aa
TRBD1 TRBJ2-1 TRBV6-2/TRBV6-3 few TGTGCCAGCAGCCGAGGACAGGGATGGTACAATGAGCAGTTCTTC CASSRGQGWYNEQFF
TRBD1 TRBJ1-1 TRBV12-3/TRBV12-4 - TGTGCCAGCAGTTTCCCCTCGACAGGGTCGGACACTGAAGCTTTCTTT CASSFPSTGSDTEAFF
TRBD2 TRBJ2-3 TRBV19 - TGTGCCAGTAGAGAGCGGGAGGGCCCCTCAGATACGCAGTATTTT CASREREGPSDTQYF
- TRBJ2-5 TRBV5-5 many TGTGCCAGCAGCTCGAATCTAGCGCCGCAAGAGACCCAGTACTTC CASSSNLAPQETQYF
- TRBJ1-1 TRBV5-1 few TGCGCCAGCAGCTTGGCCAGCAGGAACACTGAAGCTTTCTTT CASSLASRNTEAFF
- TRBJ2-7 TRBV27 few TGTGCCAGCAGTTTATCCTACTCCGAACTCCAGGGTGAGCAGTACTTC CASSLSYSELQGEQYF
- TRBJ2-1 TRBV6-2/TRBV6-3 few TGTGCCAGCAGTTACGTACGGTTGCAGTTCTTC CASSYVRLQFF
- TRBJ2-6 TRBV7-7 few TGTGCCAGCAGCTTTGATCCCTCTGGGGCCAACGTCCTGACTTTC CASSFDPSGANVLTF
- TRBJ2-1 TRBV5-1 many TGCGCCAGCAGCTCCGGGGGCGCTAGGCTCTTC CASSSGGARLF
- TRBJ2-3 TRBV12-3/TRBV12-4 many TGTGCCAGCAGTTTGGGTTTCACAGATACGCAGTATTTT CASSLGFTDTQYF
- TRBJ2-7 TRBV20-1 many TGCAGTGCTAGAGCGGGCGAGCAGTACTTC CSARAGEQYF
TRBD2 TRBJ2-7 TRBV4-3 - TGCGCCAGCAGCCAAGATATCAGCGGGACTTTCTACGAGCAGTACTTC CASSQDISGTFYEQYF
- TRBJ2-2 TRBV7-6 - TGTGCCAGCAGCTCCTCAGGACAGCCAAGCACCGGGGAGCTGTTTTTT CASSSSGQPSTGELFF
TRBD1 TRBJ2-7 TRBV27 many TGTGCCAGCAGCGGGGGACAGGGCCCCTACGAGCAGTACTTC CASSGGQGPYEQYF
- TRBJ1-2 TRBV5-1 few TGCGCCAGCACAGGGACATCTTACGACTACACCTTC CASTGTSYDYTF
TRBD1 TRBJ2-3 TRBV4-3 - TGCGCCAGCAGCCAAATACTTACAGGGGTTAGCACAGATACGCAGTATTTT CASSQILTGVSTDTQYF
- TRBJ1-2 TRBV5-1 many TGCGCCAGCAGCCCCGACGGAGCTAACTATGGCTACACCTTC CASSPDGANYGYTF
- TRBJ1-4 TRBV7-6 many TGTGCCAGCAGCCCCCGGCCGACGGGAGGCGATGAAAAACTGTTTTTT CASSPRPTGGDEKLFF
TRBD1 TRBJ2-7 TRBV5-6 few TGTGCCAGCAGCGGGGACAGCCAGTACTTC CASSGDSQYF
TRBD1 TRBJ2-5 TRBV29-1 - TGCAGCGTCGAAAGACAGGGGCTGGTGGAGACCCAGTACTTC CSVERQGLVETQYF
TRBD1 TRBJ1-5 TRBV2 few TGTGCCAGCAGTGGACAGGGGTTTAGCAATCAGCCCCAGCATTTT CASSGQGFSNQPQHF
- TRBJ2-1 TRBV4-3 many TGCGCCAGCAGCCACCGGCAGGGTGTCGATGAGCAGTTCTTC CASSHRQGVDEQFF
TRBD2 TRBJ2-3 TRBV7-2 few TGTGCCAGCAGCTTACTCGCGGGAGTAAGAGATACGCAGTATTTT CASSLLAGVRDTQYF
- TRBJ2-1 TRBV27 many TGTGCCAGCAGTGCCTTAGCGGACTACTACAATGAGCAGTTCTTC CASSALADYYNEQFF
TRBD2 TRBJ2-5 TRBV9 few TGTGCCAGCAGCGGGGGGGGACGAGAGACCCAGTACTTC CASSGGGRETQYF
- TRBJ2-5 TRBV9 many TGTGCCAGCAGTTCCAGGTCAGAGACCCAGTACTTC CASSSRSETQYF
- TRBJ2-7 TRBV4-1 - TGCGCCAGCAGCCATTTCGACCCCTACGAGCAGTACTTC CASSHFDPYEQYF
TRBD2 TRBJ2-3 TRBV5-4 - TGTGCCAGCAGCTTCCCCCCTGGGACTAGCGGTCACGAGACAGATACGCAGTATTTT CASSFPPGTSGHETDTQYF
TRBD1 TRBJ2-7 TRBV9 few TGTGCCAGCAGCGACCGGGACAGGGCCTACGAGCAGTACTTC CASSDRDRAYEQYF